What follows is one TCR beta chain and its context. Antigen specificity is unknown. V lost 0 bases and J lost 2, with 6 bases in between. This CDR3 is 13 amino acids long. Germline values: CDR1 SGHRS, CDR2 YFSETQ. Participants comprised healthy donors of bone marrow. The entry originates in a study of cytomegalovirus exposure and HLA in healthy donors. The overall study: Researchers found that roughly 77% of a few hundred genotyped donors fell within the Caucasian-associated ancestry cluster.

Researchers ran the PCR with 60 Vbeta and 13 Jbeta primers. Assay: immunoSEQ multiplex PCR; the TCRdb copy retains only in-frame clones and omits some. The sample has about 160,000 clones; less than 80% are singletons. Findings of the study overall: Later, an analysis showed that TCR beta chains associated with HLA were more clonally expanded than others that were equally common. Cytomegalovirus association was listed for under 200 TCR beta chains.

Specimen: PBMCs. The source is a man aged 40-55 years in good health and CMV-seronegative. This rearrangement joins TRBV5-1 to TRBJ2-7; the D is unclear. The CDR3 is CASSLDSPYEQYF. Here the CDR3 DNA reads TGCGCCAGCAGCTTGGACAGCCCCTACGAGCAGTACTTC.